Listed below are T cell receptor beta chains from one sample, sequenced in a study of T cells in Graves' hyperthyroidism and ophthalmopathy. A single record per CDR3 protein comes from TCRdb applying MiXCR to the multiplex PCR reads. Seen here are around 340,000 distinct CDR3 sequences, about 18% observed once, and the top ten hold approximately 30%. The sequencing input was blood. All receptors derive from a woman under 40 with Graves' hyperthyroidism that later progressed to Graves' ophthalmopathy. Both conserved end residues are part of each CDR3. D genes are given only for firm matches. Size is stated for part of the rows, as once, few or many counts, or as a class when the clone is expanded.

V gene,clone size,J gene,D gene,CDR3 protein,CDR3 DNA
TRBV20-1,few,TRBJ2-5,TRBD2,CSADLLAGGYGEETQYF,TGCAGTGCTGATCTACTAGCGGGGGGTTACGGGGAAGAGACCCAGTACTTC
TRBV6-1,many,TRBJ1-6,TRBD1,CASSEEVGGASALHF,TGTGCCAGCAGTGAAGAGGTAGGGGGCGCCTCGGCCCTCCACTTT
TRBV28,many,TRBJ1-2,-,CASSFSTNYGYTF,TGTGCCAGCAGTTTCAGTACTAACTATGGCTACACCTTC
TRBV6-1,many,TRBJ2-2,TRBD2,CASSYALAGAGELFF,TGTGCCAGCAGTTACGCCCTAGCGGGAGCCGGGGAGCTGTTTTTT
TRBV11-3,-,TRBJ2-1,-,CASSWGRRANEQFF,TGTGCCAGCAGCTGGGGGCGCAGGGCCAATGAGCAGTTCTTC
TRBV28,few,TRBJ1-1,-,CASSILRATEAFF,TGTGCCAGCAGCATTCTTCGTGCCACTGAAGCTTTCTTT
TRBV12-3/TRBV12-4,-,TRBJ2-7,-,CASSPPGDYEQYF,TGTGCCAGCTCACCCCCAGGGGACTACGAGCAGTACTTC
TRBV12-3/TRBV12-4,-,TRBJ2-1,TRBD2,CASCVSGRANEQFF,TGTGCCAGCTGCGTTAGCGGGAGGGCCAATGAGCAGTTCTTC
TRBV15,-,TRBJ2-7,-,CATSSTDTYEQYF,TGTGCCACCAGCAGCACAGATACCTACGAGCAGTACTTC
TRBV11-2,-,TRBJ2-2,-,CASRAGTANTGELFF,TGTGCCAGCAGGGCCGGGACTGCGAACACCGGGGAGCTGTTTTTT
TRBV6-1,-,TRBJ2-1,TRBD2,CASSGEGLAGGPHEQFF,TGTGCCAGCAGTGGAGAGGGACTAGCGGGAGGGCCTCATGAGCAGTTCTTC
TRBV29-1,many,TRBJ2-7,-,CSGGGNRVTYEQYF,TGCAGCGGGGGTGGGAACAGGGTTACCTACGAGCAGTACTTC
TRBV5-1,many,TRBJ1-2,-,CASSLWQGDDYGYTF,TGCGCCAGCAGCTTGTGGCAGGGCGACGACTATGGCTACACCTTC
TRBV27,many,TRBJ2-3,TRBD2,CASSFPLPGLGPSDTQYF,TGTGCCAGCAGTTTCCCCCTACCGGGACTAGGCCCGTCCGATACGCAGTATTTT
TRBV19,few,TRBJ2-1,-,CASESGNEQFF,TGTGCCAGCGAGAGCGGCAATGAGCAGTTCTTC
TRBV7-2,many,TRBJ2-2,-,CASSLSDITGELFF,TGTGCCAGCAGCTTATCCGATATCACCGGGGAGCTGTTTTTT
TRBV20-1,once,TRBJ1-5,-,CSARMSNSNQPQHF,TGCAGTGCTAGGATGTCGAATAGCAATCAGCCCCAGCATTTT
TRBV7-8,-,TRBJ2-7,TRBD1,CASSFRGRDEQYF,TGTGCCAGCAGCTTCAGGGGGCGGGACGAGCAGTACTTC
TRBV2,many,TRBJ1-2,TRBD1,CASRAGGDYGYTF,TGTGCCAGCAGGGCAGGGGGCGACTATGGCTACACCTTC
TRBV6-1,many,TRBJ2-5,-,CASSGRLVGETQYF,TGTGCCAGCAGTGGACGACTAGTAGGAGAGACCCAGTACTTC